The 19 T cell receptor beta chains in this list originate from one sample, sequenced in a study of cytomegalovirus exposure and HLA in healthy donors. Vbeta (60) and Jbeta (13) primers were used in the PCR. Profiled with immunoSEQ multiplex PCR; TCRdb holds only in-frame clones, not every one. The sample contains around 100,000 clones, 79% of which appear only once. The sequenced sample consisted of PBMCs. The receptors shown here come from a female donor in good health and CMV-seropositive.

The CDR3 sequence is CASSLAAAPEVPQHF. The DNA of the CDR3 is TGTGCCAGCAGCTTAGCGGCAGCCCCAGAGGTGCCCCAGCATTTT. V gene TRBV7-2 combines with J gene TRBJ1-5, with D uncertain. There are 15 residues in the CDR3. The germline V gene encodes CDR1 SGHTA and CDR2 FQGNSA. With 0 bases removed from V and 9 bases from J, the gap between germline ends came to 15 bases.

This clone came up a few times. The genes are TRBV6-1 and TRBJ2-7; D is uncertain. Trimming pared 6 bases from V and 2 bases from J, leaving 2 bases between. The CDR3 length is 10 residues. Germline assignment: CDR1 MNHNS and CDR2 SASEGT. The CDR3 DNA follows: TGTGCCAGCAGCGCCTACGAGCAGTACTTC. Amino acid sequence: CASSAYEQYF.

The chain joins TRBV6-4 to TRBJ1-1, with a possible D match to TRBD1 (6 bases). Trimming pared 5 bases from V and 0 bases from J, leaving 16 bases between. This CDR3 is 16 amino acids long. Germline V CDR1 and CDR2: MRHNA, SNTAGT. The CDR3 DNA reads as TGTGCCAGCAGTCCTCACGGACAGCACATGAACACTGAAGCTTTCTTT. It codes for CASSPHGQHMNTEAFF.

This clone has only one observation. The rearrangement uses TRBV19 and TRBJ1-5, with 10 bases lining up with TRBD1. Germline loops: CDR1 LNHDA, CDR2 SQIVND (reference sequence). The CDR3 runs 15 residues. J was trimmed by 5 bases and V by 4 bases; bases with no gene match: 5. The CDR3 DNA follows: TGTGCCAGTAGTACCAGGACAGGGGGGGATCAGCCCCAGCATTTT. It translates to CASSTRTGGDQPQHF.

The chain uses TRBV19 and TRBJ2-3, with D perhaps TRBD2 (5 bases). The V end was cut by 3 bases, the J end by 2 bases, with 9 bases between. The CDR3 is made up of 14 amino acids. Germline V CDR1 and CDR2: LNHDA, SQIVND (reference sequence). The CDR3 sequence: CASSILRDTDTQYF. DNA of the CDR3: TGTGCCAGTAGTATTCTCCGGGACACAGATACGCAGTATTTT. Looking up the rest from reference TRBV19 and TRBJ2-3 gives the full variable domain: DGGITQSPKYLFRKEGQNVTLSCEQNLNHDAMYWYRQDPGQGLRLIYYSQIVNDFQKGDIAEGYSVSREKKESFPLTVTSAQKNPTAFYLCASSILRDTDTQYFGPGTRLTVL.

The CDR3 reads CASSESRDGAGGPGANVLTF. The CDR3 DNA is TGCGCCAGCAGTGAGAGCCGGGACGGAGCGGGGGGCCCTGGGGCCAACGTCCTGACTTTC. The chain couples TRBV10-1 to TRBJ2-6; the match to TRBD2 covers 9 bases. The trim removed 2 bases at V and 2 bases at J, leaving 13 bases unmatched. Germline V gene data show CDR1 as WNHNN and CDR2 as SYGVQD (reference sequence). The CDR3 loop spans 20 amino acids.

The gene calls are TRBV5-6 and TRBJ1-2, with TRBD1 as a possible D gene (5 bases). V lost 6 bases to trimming and J lost 4 bases, with 25 bases between them. The CDR3 is 17 residues long. Germline lookup yields CDR1 SGHDT and CDR2 YYEEEE. In DNA, the CDR3 is TGTGCCAGCAACTCGGACTCCGGGACTGTGATGACCTATGGCTACACCTTC. Its translation: CASNSDSGTVMTYGYTF.

This clone appeared a single time. The chain couples TRBV18 to TRBJ2-5; 14 nucleotides agree with TRBD2. Matching the DNA end better, TRBJ2-7 makes the J call doubtful. This CDR3 contains 17 residues. Germline CDR1 KGHSH, CDR2 LQKENI. The chain's CDR3 is CASSLQRLAGGAYEQYF. CDR3 coding DNA: TGTGCCAGCTCACTCCAAAGACTAGCGGGGGGGGCCTACGAGCAGTACTTC.

The chain recombines TRBV2 with TRBJ2-7; 8 bases agree with TRBD1. V shed 6 bases, J shed 3 bases, and the junction held 4 bases outside the gene matches. Germline CDR1 reads SNHLY; CDR2 reads FYNNEI. This CDR3 contains 13 residues. The CDR3 sequence is CASRGGQVYEQYF. CDR3 sequence (DNA): TGTGCCAGCAGGGGGGGACAGGTCTACGAGCAGTACTTC.

The chain is built from TRBV11-2 and TRBJ1-1, with a tentative D call TRBD1 (5 bases). The germline V gene encodes CDR1 SGHAT and CDR2 FQNNGV. V was pared by 5 bases and J by 5 bases, with 15 bases between. The CDR3 covers 14 residues. CDR3 in amino acids: CASSLSRVRTEAFF. As DNA, the CDR3 is TGTGCCAGCAGCCTAAGCAGGGTAAGGACTGAAGCTTTCTTT.

The V call is TRBV15, the J call TRBJ1-1, with 8 bases aligning to TRBD1. Germline CDR1 and CDR2: LNHNV and YYDKDF (reference sequence). The CDR3 is 14 residues long. The V and J ends lost 5 bases and 4 bases, in that order; junction bases with no gene match: 6. In DNA, the CDR3 is TGTGCCACCAGCCCCCGACAGGGGAGCACTGAAGCTTTCTTT. Its protein product is CATSPRQGSTEAFF.

The rearrangement joins TRBV25-1 to TRBJ2-3; TRBD2 aligns across 9 bases. The CDR3 is 14 amino acids. Germline-derived CDR1 and CDR2 are MGHDK and SYGVNS. Losses at the gene ends were 6 bases for V and 6 bases for J; bases not matched to a gene: 7. CDR3 in DNA: TGTGCCAGCAGCCGCGGGGGGGCGGCCGATACGCAGTATTTT. Its translation: CASSRGGAADTQYF.

The chain employs TRBV7-2 and TRBJ2-3; 10 positions match TRBD2. The CDR3 loop spans 17 amino acids. V was clipped by 1 base and J by 2 bases; unmatched bases: 6. Germline V gene data show CDR1 as SGHTA and CDR2 as FQGNSA. CDR3 protein: CASSLGPSGGITDTQYF. The CDR3 DNA is TGTGCCAGCAGCTTAGGACCTAGCGGGGGCATCACAGATACGCAGTATTTT.

This clone was seen a single time. The chain has TRBV27 and TRBJ1-6; possibly TRBD1 for D (5 bases). The CDR3 extends over 16 amino acids. CDR1 and CDR2 from the germline V gene are MNHEY and SMNVEV (reference sequence). Trimming pared 5 bases from V and 0 bases from J, leaving 11 bases between. The CDR3 protein is CASSTLGGSYNSPLHF. In DNA, the CDR3 is TGTGCCAGCAGTACGCTGGGGGGCTCCTATAATTCACCCCTCCACTTT.

In its sample, this clone was seen a few times. The rearrangement links TRBV7-9 to TRBJ2-2; 7 positions match TRBD2. This CDR3 is built from 15 residues. Germline CDR1 SEHNR, CDR2 FQNEAQ (reference sequence). V lost 6 bases, J lost 6 bases, and 10 bases stayed unmatched. CDR3 residues: CASSHFERGAGELFF. The CDR3 region has the DNA TGTGCCAGCAGTCATTTCGAGCGGGGAGCCGGGGAGCTGTTTTTT.

This chain links TRBV29-1 with TRBJ2-1, with TRBD2 identical over 8 bases. The CDR3 consists of 17 residues. Germline CDR1 SQVTM, CDR2 ANQGSEA. The V segment lost 2 bases and the J segment 8 bases; nucleotides outside the gene matches: 17. CDR3 amino acids: CSVEIPAGVPLPHEQFF. The DNA of the CDR3 is TGCAGCGTTGAAATCCCAGCGGGAGTTCCCCTCCCCCATGAGCAGTTCTTC.

J is TRBJ2-7 and V is TRBV7-2, with 10 bases that match TRBD1. Per the germline V gene, CDR1 is SGHTA and CDR2 is FQGNSA. CDR3 length equals 15 residues. With V trimmed by 5 bases and J by 3 bases, 7 bases remained unmatched. The CDR3 sequence is CASSPRQGANYEQYF. The CDR3 nucleotides are TGTGCCAGCAGCCCGCGACAGGGGGCGAACTACGAGCAGTACTTC.

With regard to this clone: Germline is not matched at one junction end, which may reflect a read error. Within the sample, other DNA sequences also encode this same CDR3. The CDR3 spells CASSEGRGRRVVF. The CDR3 bases are TGTGCCAGCAGCGAAGGAAGGGGGCGTAGGGTGGTTTTT. This rearrangement joins TRBV5-6 to TRBJ1-4, with TRBD1 identical over 7 bases. The CDR3 extends over 13 amino acids. The germline V gene has CDR1 SGHDT and CDR2 YYEEEE.

The J gene is TRBJ2-3, the V gene TRBV5-1; 14 bases are a match to TRBD2. The CDR3 is made up of 16 amino acids. V trimming: 4 bases; J trimming: 6 bases; junction bases outside the gene matches: 7. Germline lookup yields CDR1 SGHRS and CDR2 YFSETQ. CDR3 nucleotides: TGCGCCAGCAGCCCGACTAGCGGGAGGGCCGGTGATACGCAGTATTTT. This sequence encodes CASSPTSGRAGDTQYF. Combining the CDR3 with reference TRBV5-1 and TRBJ2-3 gives the whole variable domain KAGVTQTPRYLIKTRGQQVTLSCSPISGHRSVSWYQQTPGQGLQFLFEYFSETQRNKGNFPGRFSGRQFSNSRSEMNVSTLELGDSALYLCASSPTSGRAGDTQYFGPGTRLTVL.